The rows below give T cell receptor beta chains drawn from one sample of a study of shared clonotypes between healthy human individuals. The data were produced by immunoSEQ multiplex PCR, yet TCRdb's version contains in-frame clones alone and is incomplete. The data hold millions of clones, with just under 95% observed a single time. The sequencing sample was made of naive CD8+ T cells sorted from blood. The receptors stem from a man between 18 and 29 years old in good health. Both conserved end residues are part of each CDR3. D genes are given only for firm matches. Clone size is shown for a subset of rows, as once, few, many or a class of expanded clone.

>14|NA|TRBJ2-7|TRBV6-5|TRBD2
CASSLGLAGVEQYF
TGTGCCAGCAGTTTGGGACTAGCGGGGGTCGAGCAGTACTTC
>13|NA|TRBJ2-1|TRBV28|NA
CASSLLANNEQFF
TGTGCCAGCAGTTTACTAGCCAACAATGAGCAGTTCTTC
>14|NA|TRBJ2-7|TRBV6-6|TRBD2
CASRTSGGAYEQYF
TGTGCCAGCAGAACTAGCGGGGGGGCCTACGAGCAGTACTTC
>13|NA|TRBJ1-1|TRBV28|NA
CASSLGTLSEAFF
TGTGCCAGCAGTTTAGGGACACTCTCTGAAGCTTTCTTT
>15|NA|TRBJ2-5|TRBV7-7|NA
CASSPTPGRGETQYF
TGTGCTAGCAGCCCCACGCCCGGCCGCGGGGAGACCCAGTACTTC
>11|NA|TRBJ2-1|TRBV29-1|TRBD1
CSVGTGYEQFF
TGCAGCGTTGGGACAGGGTATGAGCAGTTCTTC
>14|NA|TRBJ2-5|TRBV4-3|TRBD2
CASSQDTSGKTQYF
TGCGCCAGCAGCCAAGATACTAGCGGAAAGACCCAGTACTTC
>14|NA|TRBJ2-7|TRBV7-9|NA
CASSPGGMEYEQYF
TGTGCCAGCAGCCCAGGTGGTATGGAGTACGAGCAGTACTTC
>11|NA|TRBJ2-3|TRBV7-9|NA
CASSYQDTQYF
TGTGCCAGCAGCTATCAAGATACGCAGTATTTT
>13|NA|TRBJ2-4|TRBV7-8|NA
CASSLLSGNIQYF
TGTGCCAGCAGCTTACTGTCCGGGAACATTCAGTACTTC
>16|NA|TRBJ2-5|TRBV27|TRBD2
CASSLFASGGVETQYF
TGTGCCAGCAGTTTATTCGCTAGCGGGGGGGTGGAGACCCAGTACTTC
>13|NA|TRBJ2-7|TRBV28|NA
CASSFENTYEQYF
TGTGCCAGCAGTTTCGAGAATACCTACGAGCAGTACTTC
>16|once|TRBJ2-3|TRBV27|NA
CASGQTGTLGTDTQYF
TGTGCCAGCGGTCAAACAGGGACCTTGGGCACAGATACGCAGTATTTT